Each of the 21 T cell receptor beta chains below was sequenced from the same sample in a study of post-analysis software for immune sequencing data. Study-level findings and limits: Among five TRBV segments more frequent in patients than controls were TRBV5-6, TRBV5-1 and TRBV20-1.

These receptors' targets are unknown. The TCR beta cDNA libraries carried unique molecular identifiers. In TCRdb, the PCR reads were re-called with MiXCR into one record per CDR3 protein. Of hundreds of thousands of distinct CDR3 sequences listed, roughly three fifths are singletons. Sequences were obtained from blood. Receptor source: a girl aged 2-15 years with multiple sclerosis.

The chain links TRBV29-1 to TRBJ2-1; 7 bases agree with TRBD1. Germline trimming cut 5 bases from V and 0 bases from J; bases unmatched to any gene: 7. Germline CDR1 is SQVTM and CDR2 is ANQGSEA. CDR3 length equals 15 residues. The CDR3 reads CSVPSDRLSYNEQFF. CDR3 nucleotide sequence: TGCAGCGTTCCCTCGGACAGGCTCTCCTACAATGAGCAGTTCTTC.

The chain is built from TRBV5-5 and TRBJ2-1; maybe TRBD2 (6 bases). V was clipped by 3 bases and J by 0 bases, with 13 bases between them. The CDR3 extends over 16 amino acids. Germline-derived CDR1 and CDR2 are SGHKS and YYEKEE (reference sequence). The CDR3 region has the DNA TGTGCCAGCAGCTCCCTAATAGCGGCCTCCTACAATGAGCAGTTCTTC. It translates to CASSSLIAASYNEQFF. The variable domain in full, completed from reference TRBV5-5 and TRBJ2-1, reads DAGVTQSPTHLIKTRGQQVTLRCSPISGHKSVSWYQQVLGQGPQFIFQYYEKEERGRGNFPDRFSARQFPNYSSELNVNALLLGDSALYLCASSSLIAASYNEQFFGPGTRLTVL.

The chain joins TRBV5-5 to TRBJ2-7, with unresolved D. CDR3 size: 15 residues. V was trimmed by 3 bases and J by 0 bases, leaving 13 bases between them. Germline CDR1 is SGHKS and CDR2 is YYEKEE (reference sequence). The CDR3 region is CASSYRFLSSYEQYF. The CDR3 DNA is TGTGCCAGCAGCTACCGTTTCCTATCCTCCTACGAGCAGTACTTC.

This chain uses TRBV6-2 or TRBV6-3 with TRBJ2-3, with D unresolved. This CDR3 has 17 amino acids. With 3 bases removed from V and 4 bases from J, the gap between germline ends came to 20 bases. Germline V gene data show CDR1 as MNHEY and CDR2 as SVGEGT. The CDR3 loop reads CASSYSGFGLSPDTQYF. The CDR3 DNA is TGTGCCAGCAGTTATTCAGGCTTCGGGCTTTCGCCAGATACGCAGTATTTT.

DNA for the CDR3: TGTGCCAGCAGCCGGGGGACAGGGGCGATCGGGTGGGTTAACTATGGCTACACCTTC. It specifies CASSRGTGAIGWVNYGYTF. This sequence joins TRBV6-1 and TRBJ1-2, with TRBD1 identical over 10 bases. CDR3 length equals 19 residues. The germline V gene has CDR1 MNHNS and CDR2 SASEGT. Unmatched junction bases numbered 17, after V lost 6 bases and J lost 1 base.

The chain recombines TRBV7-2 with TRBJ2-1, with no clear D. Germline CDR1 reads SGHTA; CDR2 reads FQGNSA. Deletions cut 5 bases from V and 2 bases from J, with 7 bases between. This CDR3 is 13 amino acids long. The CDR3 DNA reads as TGTGCCAGCAGCCGACACGCCTACAATGAGCAGTTCTTC. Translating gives CASSRHAYNEQFF. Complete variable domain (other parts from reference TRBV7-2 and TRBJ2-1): GAGVSQSPSNKVTEKGKDVELRCDPISGHTALYWYRQSLGQGLEFLIYFQGNSAPDKSGLPSDRFSAERTGGSVSTLTIQRTQQEDSAVYLCASSRHAYNEQFFGPGTRLTVL.

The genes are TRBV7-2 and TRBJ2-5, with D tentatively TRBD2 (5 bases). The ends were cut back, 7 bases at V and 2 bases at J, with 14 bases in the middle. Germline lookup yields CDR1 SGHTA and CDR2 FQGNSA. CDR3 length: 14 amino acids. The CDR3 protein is CASTPGTRQETQYF. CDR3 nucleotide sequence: TGTGCCAGCACCCCGGGAACTCGACAAGAGACCCAGTACTTC.

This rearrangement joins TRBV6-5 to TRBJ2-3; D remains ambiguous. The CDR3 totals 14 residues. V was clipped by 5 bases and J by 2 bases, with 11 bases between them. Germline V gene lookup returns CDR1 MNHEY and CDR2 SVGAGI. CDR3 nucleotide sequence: TGTGCCAGCAGTCCGTGGCCATCCACAGATACGCAGTATTTT. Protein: CASSPWPSTDTQYF.

The CDR3 DNA sequence: TGTGCCAGCAGCCAAGACCAGCGGGGGGGCCCGAATGAGCAGTTCTTC. It encodes CASSQDQRGGPNEQFF. This chain links TRBV4-2 with TRBJ2-1; 10 bases are a match to TRBD2. Germline CDR1 and CDR2: LGHNA and YNFKEQ. The CDR3 totals 16 residues. V gave up 0 bases and J gave up 7 bases; unmatched junction bases: 6.

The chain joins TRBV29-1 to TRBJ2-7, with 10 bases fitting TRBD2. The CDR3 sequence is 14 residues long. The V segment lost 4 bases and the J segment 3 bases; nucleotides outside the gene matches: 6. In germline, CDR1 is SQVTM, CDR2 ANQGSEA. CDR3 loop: CSVAQLAGDYEQYF. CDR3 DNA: TGCAGCGTTGCCCAGCTAGCGGGAGACTACGAGCAGTACTTC.

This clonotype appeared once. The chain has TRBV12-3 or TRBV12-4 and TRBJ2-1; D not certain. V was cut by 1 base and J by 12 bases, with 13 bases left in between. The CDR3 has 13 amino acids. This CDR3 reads CASSLEGVGAQFF. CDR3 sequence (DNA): TGTGCCAGCAGTTTAGAAGGTGTGGGTGCGCAGTTCTTC.

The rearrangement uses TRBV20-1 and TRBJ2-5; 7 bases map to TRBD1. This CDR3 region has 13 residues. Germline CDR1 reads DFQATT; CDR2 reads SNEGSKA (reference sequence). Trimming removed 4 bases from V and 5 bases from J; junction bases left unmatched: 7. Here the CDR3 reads CSATLTGRETQYF. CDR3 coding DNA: TGCAGTGCTACCCTGACAGGGCGGGAGACCCAGTACTTC.

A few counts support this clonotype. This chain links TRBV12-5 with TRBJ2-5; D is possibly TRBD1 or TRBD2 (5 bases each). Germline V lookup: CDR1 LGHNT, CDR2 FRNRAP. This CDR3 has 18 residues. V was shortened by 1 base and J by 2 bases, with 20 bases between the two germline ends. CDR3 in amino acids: CASGLASGPSRRQETQYF. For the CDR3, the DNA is TGTGCTAGTGGTTTGGCTTCGGGGCCTAGCCGTCGACAAGAGACCCAGTACTTC.

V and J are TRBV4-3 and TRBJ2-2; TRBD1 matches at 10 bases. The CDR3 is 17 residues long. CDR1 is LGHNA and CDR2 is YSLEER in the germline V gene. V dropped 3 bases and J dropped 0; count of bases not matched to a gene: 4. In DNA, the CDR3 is TGCGCCAGCAGCCAGGACGGACAGGGGGCGAACACCGGGGAGCTGTTTTTT. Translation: CASSQDGQGANTGELFF.

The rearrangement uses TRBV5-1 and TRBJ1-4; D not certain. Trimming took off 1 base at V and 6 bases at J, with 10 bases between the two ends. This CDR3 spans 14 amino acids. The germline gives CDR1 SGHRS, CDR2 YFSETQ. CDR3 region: CASSLLSDDEKLFF. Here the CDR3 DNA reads TGCGCCAGCAGCTTGTTGTCTGATGATGAAAAACTGTTTTTT.

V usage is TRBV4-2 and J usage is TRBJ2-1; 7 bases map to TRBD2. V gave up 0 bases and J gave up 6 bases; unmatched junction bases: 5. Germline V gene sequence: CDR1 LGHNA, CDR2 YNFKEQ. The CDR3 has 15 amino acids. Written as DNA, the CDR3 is TGTGCCAGCAGCCAAGATGGCGGGAGATCCAATGAGCAGTTCTTC. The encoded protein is CASSQDGGRSNEQFF.

The CDR3 is CASSLGYGSTEAFF. The CDR3 DNA reads TGCGCCAGCAGCTTGGGCTATGGGAGCACTGAAGCTTTCTTT. The V call is TRBV5-1, the J call TRBJ1-1; D gene ambiguous. Germline CDR1 and CDR2: SGHRS and YFSETQ. Trimming shortened V by 0 bases and J by 4 bases, and 10 bases separated the two germline ends. The CDR3 runs 14 residues.

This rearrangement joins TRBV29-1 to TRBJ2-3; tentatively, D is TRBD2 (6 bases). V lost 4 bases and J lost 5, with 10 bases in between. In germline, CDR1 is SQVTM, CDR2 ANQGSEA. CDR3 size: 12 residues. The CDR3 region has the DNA TGCAGCGTTGTTTGGGGAGGAGATACGCAGTATTTT. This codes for CSVVWGGDTQYF.

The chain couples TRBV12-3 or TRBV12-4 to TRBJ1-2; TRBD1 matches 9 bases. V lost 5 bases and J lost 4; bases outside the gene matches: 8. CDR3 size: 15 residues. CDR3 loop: CASSARTGDLYGYTF. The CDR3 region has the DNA TGTGCCAGCAGTGCCAGGACAGGGGATCTCTATGGCTACACCTTC.

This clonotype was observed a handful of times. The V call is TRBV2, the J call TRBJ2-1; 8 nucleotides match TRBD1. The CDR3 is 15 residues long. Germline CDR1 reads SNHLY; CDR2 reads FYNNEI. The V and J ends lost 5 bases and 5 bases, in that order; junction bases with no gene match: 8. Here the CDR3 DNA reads TGTGCCAGCAGTTCCAGGGGGCTTGGGAACAATGAGCAGTTCTTC. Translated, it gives CASSSRGLGNNEQFF.

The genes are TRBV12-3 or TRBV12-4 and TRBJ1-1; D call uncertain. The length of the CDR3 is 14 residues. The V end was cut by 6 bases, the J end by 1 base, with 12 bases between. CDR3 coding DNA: TGTGCCAGCAGCCTAGGGTTTGGGAACACTGAAGCTTTCTTT. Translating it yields CASSLGFGNTEAFF.